A selection of T cell receptor beta chains follows, all from one sample in a study of blood T cell repertoires in COVID-19. Assay: immunoSEQ multiplex PCR; the TCRdb copy retains only in-frame clones and omits some. The sample yields about 140,000 clones, about 79% seen once. The sample consisted of PBMCs or T cells enriched from blood (not recorded which). The source is a woman between 45 and 65 years old who had recovered from COVID-19. The CDR3 runs from the conserved cysteine through the conserved F or W. A D gene is named only where the DNA matches it firmly. Clone size is shown for a subset of rows, as once, few, many or a class of expanded clone.

clone_size: -; d_call: TRBD1; j_call: TRBJ2-3; v_call: TRBV11-1; cdr3_nt: TGTGCCAGCAGCACCCGAGACAGGGGAGGAGATACGCAGTATTTT; cdr3_aa: CASSTRDRGGDTQYF
clone_size: -; d_call: -; j_call: TRBJ1-5; v_call: TRBV24-1; cdr3_nt: TGTGCCACCAGTGGCACGGGAGCAAGTCAGCCCCAGCATTTT; cdr3_aa: CATSGTGASQPQHF
clone_size: -; d_call: TRBD2; j_call: TRBJ2-1; v_call: TRBV6-2/TRBV6-3; cdr3_nt: TGTGCCAGCAGTTCCCCTGGACTAGGCGCATGGGCTAATGAGCAGTTCTTC; cdr3_aa: CASSSPGLGAWANEQFF
clone_size: -; d_call: TRBD1; j_call: TRBJ1-2; v_call: TRBV2; cdr3_nt: TGTGCCAGCAGTGAACTGGGACAGGACTTGGATGGCTACACCTTC; cdr3_aa: CASSELGQDLDGYTF
clone_size: few; d_call: -; j_call: TRBJ2-2; v_call: TRBV9; cdr3_nt: TGTGCCAGCAGCCCCCGGGGGAGCGGGGAGCTGTTTTTT; cdr3_aa: CASSPRGSGELFF
clone_size: -; d_call: -; j_call: TRBJ2-7; v_call: TRBV12-3/TRBV12-4; cdr3_nt: TGTGCCAGCAGTTTACGGGACGAGCAGTACTTC; cdr3_aa: CASSLRDEQYF
clone_size: few; d_call: -; j_call: TRBJ1-1; v_call: TRBV6-5; cdr3_nt: TGTGCCAGCGCCCAGGGTTACAAGGGCGTTGAAGCTTTCTTT; cdr3_aa: CASAQGYKGVEAFF
clone_size: -; d_call: -; j_call: TRBJ1-1; v_call: TRBV5-1; cdr3_nt: TGCGCCAGCAGCGCCCACGAGGGAGGCACTGAAGCTTTCTTT; cdr3_aa: CASSAHEGGTEAFF
clone_size: -; d_call: TRBD2; j_call: TRBJ2-1; v_call: TRBV14; cdr3_nt: TGTGCCAGCAGCCAGCTAGCGGGGGCGAGCTCCTACAATGAGCAGTTCTTC; cdr3_aa: CASSQLAGASSYNEQFF
clone_size: -; d_call: -; j_call: TRBJ1-2; v_call: TRBV30; cdr3_nt: TGTGCCTGGAGTGTAGTCGGCAGGGGCTATGGCTACACCTTC; cdr3_aa: CAWSVVGRGYGYTF
clone_size: -; d_call: -; j_call: TRBJ1-1; v_call: TRBV10-1; cdr3_nt: TGCGCCAGCAGTCCCAGGGTCGAGACTGAAGCTTTCTTT; cdr3_aa: CASSPRVETEAFF
clone_size: -; d_call: TRBD2; j_call: TRBJ2-5; v_call: TRBV11-2; cdr3_nt: TGTGCCAGCAGCTTTTCGGGAGGTAGAGAGACCCAGTACTTC; cdr3_aa: CASSFSGGRETQYF
clone_size: -; d_call: TRBD1; j_call: TRBJ1-1; v_call: TRBV27; cdr3_nt: TGTGCCAGCAGGGACAGGGTTTCTGACGAAGCTTTCTTT; cdr3_aa: CASRDRVSDEAFF
clone_size: -; d_call: -; j_call: TRBJ1-3; v_call: TRBV18; cdr3_nt: TGTGCCAGCTCACCTGGAGCAGGGTCTGAAAACACCATATATTTT; cdr3_aa: CASSPGAGSENTIYF